This passage covers 8 T cell receptor beta chains from one sample sequenced in a study of technical replicates of blood from a handful of donors. Generated by immunoSEQ multiplex PCR, the TCRdb table keeps only in-frame clones and is missing some. The sample yields approximately 97,000 clones, about 96% seen once. Sequences were obtained from T cells isolated from PBMCs. These receptor sequences come from a human donor in good health.

The gene calls are TRBV7-2 and TRBJ1-5; 7 nucleotides line up with TRBD1. This CDR3 has 15 amino acids. Unmatched junction bases numbered 6, after V lost 2 bases and J lost 5 bases. The germline V gene has CDR1 SGHTA and CDR2 FQGNSA. CDR3 residues: CASSLLDRADQPQHF. CDR3 nucleotides: TGTGCCAGCAGCTTACTTGACAGGGCGGATCAGCCCCAGCATTTT.

This chain links TRBV6-1 with TRBJ2-1, with 8 bases fitting TRBD2. In germline, CDR1 is MNHNS, CDR2 SASEGT. The length of the CDR3 is 16 residues. The V and J ends lost 3 bases and 9 bases, in that order; junction bases with no gene match: 13. The DNA of the CDR3 is TGTGCCAGCAGTGATCCCGAGTTGCGCGGGAGGATTGAGCAGTTCTTC. This gives the protein CASSDPELRGRIEQFF.

This clone was observed once. The gene calls are TRBV12-5 and TRBJ1-1; weak D call: TRBD1 (6 bases). Deletions cut 1 base from V and 5 bases from J, with 20 bases between. CDR1 and CDR2 from the germline V gene are LGHNT and FRNRAP. This CDR3 comprises 17 residues. The DNA for the CDR3 is TGTGCTAGTGGTTTGGCAGGGGACCGGGACTATCAAACTGAAGCTTTCTTT. This encodes CASGLAGDRDYQTEAFF.

The rearrangement joins TRBV7-2 to TRBJ2-5, with 7 bases fitting TRBD1. CDR1 SGHTA and CDR2 FQGNSA come from the germline V gene. The CDR3 spans 13 residues. Trimming took 5 bases from V and 7 from J; bases not matched to a gene: 7. The DNA for the CDR3 is TGTGCCAGCAGCCGGGACAGCCACACGACCCAGTACTTC. It specifies CASSRDSHTTQYF.

The CDR3 spells CASALEGNTEAFF. CDR3 DNA sequence: TGTGCCAGCGCCTTGGAGGGAAACACTGAAGCTTTCTTT. This chain joins TRBV7-9 and TRBJ1-1; no clear D gene. The germline V gene encodes CDR1 SEHNR and CDR2 FQNEAQ (reference sequence). The CDR3 covers 13 residues. Trimming took off 8 bases at V and 2 bases at J, with 12 bases between the two ends.

V is TRBV27 and J is TRBJ2-1; TRBD1 matches 8 bases. Germline CDR1 MNHEY, CDR2 SMNVEV (reference sequence). V lost 6 bases and J lost 6; bases outside the gene matches: 1. This CDR3 comprises 12 residues. The chain's CDR3 is CASRTGGNEQFF. CDR3 DNA sequence: TGTGCCAGCAGAACAGGGGGCAATGAGCAGTTCTTC.

The chain carries TRBV7-3 and TRBJ2-3, with 7 positions matching TRBD2. The V and J ends lost 2 bases and 4 bases, in that order; junction bases with no gene match: 12. Germline-derived CDR1 and CDR2 are SGHTA and FQGTGA. The CDR3 extends over 17 amino acids. The CDR3 DNA sequence: TGTGCCAGCAGCTTAGCGGGAGTTTTACCTAGCGCAGATACGCAGTATTTT. Its protein is CASSLAGVLPSADTQYF.

The chain carries TRBV6-4 and TRBJ2-1; TRBD2 matches 7 bases. The CDR3 sequence is 14 residues long. Germline trimming cut 3 bases from V and 3 bases from J; bases unmatched to any gene: 2. CDR1 and CDR2 (germline): MRHNA, SNTAGT. The CDR3 loop is CASSELADYNEQFF. In DNA, the CDR3 is TGTGCCAGCAGTGAGCTAGCGGACTACAATGAGCAGTTCTTC.